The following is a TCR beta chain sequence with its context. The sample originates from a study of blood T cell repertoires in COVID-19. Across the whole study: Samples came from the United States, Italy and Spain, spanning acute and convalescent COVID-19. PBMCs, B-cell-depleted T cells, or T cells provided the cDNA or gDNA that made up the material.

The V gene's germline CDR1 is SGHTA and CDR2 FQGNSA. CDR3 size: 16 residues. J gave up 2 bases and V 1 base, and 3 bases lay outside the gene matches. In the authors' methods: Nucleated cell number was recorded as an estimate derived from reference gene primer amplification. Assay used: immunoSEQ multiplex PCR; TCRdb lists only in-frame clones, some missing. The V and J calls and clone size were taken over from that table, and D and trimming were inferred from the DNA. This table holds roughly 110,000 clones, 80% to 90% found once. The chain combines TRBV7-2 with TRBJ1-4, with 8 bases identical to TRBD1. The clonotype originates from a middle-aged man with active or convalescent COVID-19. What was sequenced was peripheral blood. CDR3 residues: CASSLGTGGTNEKLFF. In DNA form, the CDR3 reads TGTGCCAGCAGCTTAGGAACAGGGGGGACTAATGAAAAACTGTTTTTT.